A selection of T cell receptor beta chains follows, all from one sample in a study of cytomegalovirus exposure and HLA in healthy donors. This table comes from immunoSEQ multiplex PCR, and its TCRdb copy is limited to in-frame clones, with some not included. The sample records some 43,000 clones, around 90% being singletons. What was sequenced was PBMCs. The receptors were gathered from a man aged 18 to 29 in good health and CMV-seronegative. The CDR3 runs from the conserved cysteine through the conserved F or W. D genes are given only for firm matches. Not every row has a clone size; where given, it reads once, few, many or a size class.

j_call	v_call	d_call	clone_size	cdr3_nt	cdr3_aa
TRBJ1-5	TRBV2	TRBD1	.	TGTGCCAGCAGTGATGGGGGGACAGGGGGACAGCCCCAGCATTTT	CASSDGGTGGQPQHF
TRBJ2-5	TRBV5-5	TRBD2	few	TGTGCCAGCACCCGGGGCAGCGGGAAAGAGACCCAGTACTTC	CASTRGSGKETQYF
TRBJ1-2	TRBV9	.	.	TGTGCCAGCAGCGTCTCGGACAGCAACTATGGCTACACCTTC	CASSVSDSNYGYTF
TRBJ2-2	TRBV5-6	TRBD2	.	TGTGCCAGCAGCTTGGTGGCGGGGGCCGGGGAGCTGTTTTTT	CASSLVAGAGELFF
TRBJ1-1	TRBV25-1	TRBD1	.	TGTGCCAGCAGGGGTGGAACAGGGGTTTTCACTGAAGCTTTCTTT	CASRGGTGVFTEAFF
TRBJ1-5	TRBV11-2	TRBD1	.	TGTGCCAGCAGCCCGACAGGGGCTAGCAATCAGCCCCAGCATTTT	CASSPTGASNQPQHF
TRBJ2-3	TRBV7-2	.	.	TGTGCCAGCAGCCCCTTGACACTCTTTGATACGCAGTATTTT	CASSPLTLFDTQYF
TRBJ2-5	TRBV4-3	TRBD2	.	TGCGCCAGCAGCCAAGTAGCGGGGGGAGCAGAGACCCAGTACTTC	CASSQVAGGAETQYF
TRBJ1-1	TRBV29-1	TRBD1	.	TGCAGCGTCAAAGGGACAGACCTAGCAGGCACTGAAGCTTTCTTT	CSVKGTDLAGTEAFF
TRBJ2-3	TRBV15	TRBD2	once	TGTGCCACCAGCAGTTTCCGGGGGGGCCGATCAGATACGCAGTATTTT	CATSSFRGGRSDTQYF
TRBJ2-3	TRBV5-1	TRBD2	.	TGCGCCAGCAGCTTGGATGGCGGGAGGGCGGGAGATACGCAGTATTTT	CASSLDGGRAGDTQYF
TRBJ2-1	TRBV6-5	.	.	TGTGCCAGCAGTTATGGGGTGACAGTTTACAATGAGCAGTTCTTC	CASSYGVTVYNEQFF
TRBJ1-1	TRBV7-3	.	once	TGTGCCAGCAGCTCCCAAGCCAACACTGAAGCTTTCTTT	CASSSQANTEAFF
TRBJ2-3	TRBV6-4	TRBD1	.	TGTGCCAGCAGGGGGGACAGGGACACAGATACGCAGTATTTT	CASRGDRDTDTQYF
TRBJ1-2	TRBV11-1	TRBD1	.	TGTGCCAGCACAGGACAGGAGGATGGCTACACCTTC	CASTGQEDGYTF
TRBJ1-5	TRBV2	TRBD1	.	TGTGCCAGCAGTTTAGGGACAGGGGGGATTCAGCCCCAGCATTTT	CASSLGTGGIQPQHF
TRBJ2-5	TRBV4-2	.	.	TGTGCCAGCAGCCAAGTGGGAGGTGGGGCCCAAGAGACCCAGTACTTC	CASSQVGGGAQETQYF
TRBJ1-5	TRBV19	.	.	TGTGCCAGTAGTACGAAATCCAAGGGGCAGTATAGCAATCAGCCCCAGCATTTT	CASSTKSKGQYSNQPQHF
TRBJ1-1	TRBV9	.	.	TGTGCCAGCAGCGTAGCAGGGCAGGGTCACTCTGAAGCTTTCTTT	CASSVAGQGHSEAFF
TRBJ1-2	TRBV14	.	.	TGTGCCAGCAGCCAAGTAGGGAGCGGCTACACCTTC	CASSQVGSGYTF